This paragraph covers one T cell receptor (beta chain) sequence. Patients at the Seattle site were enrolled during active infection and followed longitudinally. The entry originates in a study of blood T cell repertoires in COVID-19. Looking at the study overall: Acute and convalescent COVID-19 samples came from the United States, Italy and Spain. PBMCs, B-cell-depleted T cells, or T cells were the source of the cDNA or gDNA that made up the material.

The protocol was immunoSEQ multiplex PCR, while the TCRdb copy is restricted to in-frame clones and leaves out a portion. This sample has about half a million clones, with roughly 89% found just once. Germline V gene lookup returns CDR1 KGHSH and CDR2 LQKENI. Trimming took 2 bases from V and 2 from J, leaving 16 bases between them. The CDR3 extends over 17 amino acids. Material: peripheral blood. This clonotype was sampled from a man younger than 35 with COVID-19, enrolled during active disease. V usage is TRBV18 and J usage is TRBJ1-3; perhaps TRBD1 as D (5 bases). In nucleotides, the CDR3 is TGTGCCAGCTCACCAATTTCGGAGGGGTCCGCTGGAAACACCATATATTTT. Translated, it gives CASSPISEGSAGNTIYF.